The clone carrying this T cell receptor beta chain occurred many times. The data were taken from a study of T cells in Graves' hyperthyroidism and ophthalmopathy. V shed 6 bases and J shed 6 bases, with 12 bases lying between them. Germline V CDR1 and CDR2: MNHEY, SMNVEV (reference sequence). This CDR3 contains 13 residues. Amplification yielded TCR beta CDR3 regions, with RNA transcripts as the source. A set of HTBI primers served as the primers for a first-round RT-PCR of the TCR CDR3. TCRdb re-analysed the multiplex PCR reads in MiXCR, keeping a single row per CDR3 protein. The table shows about 560,000 distinct CDR3 sequences, with approximately 15% occurring only once.

Source material: blood. The chain links TRBV27 to TRBJ1-5; no clear D. The TCR was taken from a woman younger than 45 with Graves' hyperthyroidism. The CDR3 spells CASSGLGGQPQHF. CDR3 bases: TGTGCCAGCAGCGGTCTGGGAGGTCAGCCCCAGCATTTT.